What follows are 24 T cell receptor beta chains derived from one specimen sequenced in a study of T cell responses to AZD1222 COVID-19 vaccine. Only in-frame clones appear in the TCRdb table, and some are missing; sequencing was by immunoSEQ multiplex PCR. Of about 120,000 clones in the sample, more than 85% were seen once. Here the sequenced sample was peripheral blood, taken on day 0 of AZD1222 vaccination. All receptors come from an adult in good health.

The V gene is TRBV5-1, the J gene TRBJ2-2; D gene uncertain. Trimming shortened V by 0 bases and J by 4 bases, and 7 bases separated the two germline ends. This CDR3 has 14 amino acids. Per germline, CDR1 SGHRS and CDR2 YFSETQ. The CDR3 is CASSLGLPTGELFF. CDR3 sequence (DNA): TGCGCCAGCAGCTTGGGGCTACCCACCGGGGAGCTGTTTTTT.

The chain couples TRBV6-5 to TRBJ1-6, with 7 nucleotides matching TRBD1. The length of the CDR3 is 15 residues. Germline trimming cut 2 bases from V and 6 bases from J; bases unmatched to any gene: 4. The germline CDR1 and CDR2 sequences are MNHEY and SVGAGI. The CDR3 loop is CASSYLGQINSPLHF. CDR3 DNA: TGTGCCAGCAGTTACCTGGGACAGATTAATTCACCCCTCCACTTT.

V is TRBV28 and J is TRBJ2-1; 8 bases fit TRBD2. This CDR3 has 16 amino acids. V lost 0 bases to trimming and J lost 6 bases; unmatched junction nucleotides: 7. CDR1 is MDHEN and CDR2 is SYDVKM in the germline V gene. The CDR3 nucleotides read TGTGCCAGCAGTTTATGGGGGACTAGTAGTGGCAATGAGCAGTTCTTC. Translation: CASSLWGTSSGNEQFF.

The gene calls are TRBV4-3 and TRBJ1-6; D is undetermined. The ends were cut back, 1 base at V and 7 bases at J, with 17 bases in the middle. The CDR3 runs 17 residues. The germline V gene encodes CDR1 LGHNA and CDR2 YSLEER. This CDR3 is CASSQVISAVLNSPLHF. The DNA for the CDR3 is TGCGCCAGCAGCCAAGTGATCTCGGCCGTCCTAAATTCACCCCTCCACTTT.

The rearrangement links TRBV11-2 to TRBJ2-1; tentatively, D is TRBD1 or TRBD2 (5 bases each). This CDR3 comprises 17 residues. Germline V gene sequence: CDR1 SGHAT, CDR2 FQNNGV. Trimming stripped 1 base from V and 3 bases from J, with 16 bases between. The DNA for the CDR3 is TGTGCCAGCAGCTTAGGTCCGTCGGGACGGATCTACAATGAGCAGTTCTTC. Translated, it gives CASSLGPSGRIYNEQFF. The whole variable domain, filled in from reference TRBV11-2 and TRBJ2-1, reads EAGVAQSPRYKIIEKRQSVAFWCNPISGHATLYWYQQILGQGPKLLIQFQNNGVVDDSQLPKDRFSAERLKGVDSTLKIQPAKLEDSAVYLCASSLGPSGRIYNEQFFGPGTRLTVL.

V usage is TRBV9 and J usage is TRBJ2-2; D perhaps matches TRBD1 (5 bases). Per the germline V gene, CDR1 is SGDLS and CDR2 is YYNGEE. Trimming stripped 2 bases from V and 4 bases from J, with 9 bases between. The CDR3 spans 14 residues. The DNA of the CDR3 is TGTGCCAGCAGCGTGGTAGGGGTCACCGGGGAGCTGTTTTTT. This sequence encodes CASSVVGVTGELFF.

The rearrangement links TRBV5-1 to TRBJ2-7; tentatively, D is TRBD1 (5 bases). Trimming left V 0 bases short and J 0 bases short, with 10 bases between. Germline CDR1 SGHRS, CDR2 YFSETQ. This CDR3 is built from 15 residues. The CDR3 sequence is CASSLGGDSSYEQYF. The CDR3, as DNA: TGCGCCAGCAGCTTGGGGGGCGATAGCTCCTACGAGCAGTACTTC.

The V call is TRBV11-3, the J call TRBJ2-7; tentative D call: TRBD1 (6 bases). The CDR3 has 13 amino acids. The germline CDR1 and CDR2 sequences are SGHNT and YENEEA. Trimming shortened V by 4 bases and J by 0 bases, and 7 bases separated the two germline ends. Here the CDR3 reads CASSSGDSYEQYF. In nucleotides, the CDR3 is TGTGCCAGCAGCTCAGGGGACTCCTACGAGCAGTACTTC.

This rearrangement joins TRBV18 to TRBJ2-1, with TRBD1 matching 11 bases. CDR3 length: 14 amino acids. CDR1 and CDR2 from the germline V gene are KGHSH and LQKENI. The junction had 4 bases not matched to a gene; V was cut back by 6 bases and J by 6 bases. CDR3 protein: CASSPGTGGNEQFF. The DNA of the CDR3 is TGTGCCAGCTCCCCCGGGACAGGGGGCAATGAGCAGTTCTTC.

The V gene is TRBV19, the J gene TRBJ1-2; 9 bases match TRBD1. V was clipped by 5 bases and J by 5 bases; unmatched bases: 3. The CDR3 consists of 13 residues. Germline V CDR1 and CDR2: LNHDA, SQIVND (reference sequence). CDR3 region: CASSDGQGYGYTF. CDR3 DNA: TGTGCCAGTAGTGACGGACAGGGGTATGGCTACACCTTC.

The chain carries TRBV9 and TRBJ1-4; weak D call: TRBD1 (5 bases). The CDR3 spans 17 residues. Per the germline V gene, CDR1 is SGDLS and CDR2 is YYNGEE. Trimming left V 4 bases short and J 3 bases short, with 19 bases between. The CDR3 DNA is TGTGCCAGCAGCCCGAGGGCGGGGGGGAGTTCTAATGAAAAACTGTTTTTT. It yields the protein CASSPRAGGSSNEKLFF.

This sequence joins TRBV10-3 and TRBJ2-3; tentative D call: TRBD2 (5 bases). Germline V gene data show CDR1 as ENHRY and CDR2 as SYGVKD. Trimming left V 7 bases short and J 3 bases short, with 11 bases between. The CDR3 consists of 13 residues. CDR3 loop: CAITQLETDTQYF. The CDR3 region has the DNA TGTGCCATCACACAACTAGAAACAGATACGCAGTATTTT.

This chain uses TRBV9 with TRBJ1-4; D remains unclear. Trimming removed 4 bases at V and 8 bases at J, with 12 bases between. This CDR3 spans 13 amino acids. Germline CDR1 reads SGDLS; CDR2 reads YYNGEE. CDR3 nucleotide sequence: TGTGCCAGCAGCCCCGGAGGTGGGGAAAAACTGTTTTTT. Translation gives CASSPGGGEKLFF.

This clone was picked up one time. Here the CDR3 reads CASGKTRNYGYTF. CDR3 in DNA: TGTGCCAGTGGCAAAACTCGTAACTATGGCTACACCTTC. V and J are TRBV28 and TRBJ1-2; D is unclear. With 9 bases removed from V and 1 base from J, the gap between germline ends came to 12 bases. The CDR3 has 13 amino acids. Germline loops: CDR1 MDHEN, CDR2 SYDVKM.

The chain is built from TRBV5-1 and TRBJ2-1; TRBD2 matches 10 bases. CDR1 and CDR2 (germline): SGHRS, YFSETQ. The J segment lost 6 bases and the V segment lost 3 bases, leaving 9 bases of the junction unmatched. The CDR3 length is 16 residues. CDR3 DNA: TGCGCCAGCAGCTCCATGGGACTAGCGACGACCAATGAGCAGTTCTTC. Protein: CASSSMGLATTNEQFF. The entire variable domain, with the rest obtained from reference TRBV5-1 and TRBJ2-1, is as follows: KAGVTQTPRYLIKTRGQQVTLSCSPISGHRSVSWYQQTPGQGLQFLFEYFSETQRNKGNFPGRFSGRQFSNSRSEMNVSTLELGDSALYLCASSSMGLATTNEQFFGPGTRLTVL.

The rearrangement joins TRBV6-4 to TRBJ2-7; D unclear. From germline, CDR1 is MRHNA and CDR2 SNTAGT. The germline V and J ends were trimmed by 11 bases and 3 bases, with 23 bases remaining between them. This CDR3 comprises 15 residues. The chain's CDR3 is CACIFSARSLYEQYF. CDR3 DNA: TGTGCCTGCATCTTCTCCGCCAGGAGCCTCTACGAGCAGTACTTC.

The genes are TRBV4-2 and TRBJ2-2; D is uncertain. Germline V gene sequence: CDR1 LGHNA, CDR2 YNFKEQ. V shed 1 base and J shed 7 bases, with 7 bases lying between them. This CDR3 has 13 residues. The CDR3 reads CASSQVSGGELFF. DNA of the CDR3: TGTGCCAGCAGCCAAGTGTCTGGCGGGGAGCTGTTTTTT.

The J gene is TRBJ2-5, the V gene TRBV5-1; 10 bases line up with TRBD1. This CDR3 is built from 15 residues. Trimming took 0 bases from V and 6 from J; bases not matched to a gene: 5. Germline lookup yields CDR1 SGHRS and CDR2 YFSETQ. DNA for the CDR3: TGCGCCAGCAGCTTGGAGACAGGGGGCGCACAGACCCAGTACTTC. Protein product: CASSLETGGAQTQYF. Drawing the rest from reference TRBV5-1 and TRBJ2-5, the complete variable domain is KAGVTQTPRYLIKTRGQQVTLSCSPISGHRSVSWYQQTPGQGLQFLFEYFSETQRNKGNFPGRFSGRQFSNSRSEMNVSTLELGDSALYLCASSLETGGAQTQYFGPGTRLLVL.

The chain joins TRBV6-5 to TRBJ1-4; D not resolved. Germline CDR1 MNHEY, CDR2 SVGAGI. Trimming cost V 6 bases and J 7 bases, with 6 bases left between them. The CDR3 sequence is 11 residues long. CDR3 in amino acids: CASSVLEKLFF. In DNA form, the CDR3 reads TGTGCCAGCAGCGTCCTTGAAAAACTGTTTTTT.

The chain carries TRBV24-1 and TRBJ1-6; D unresolved. CDR1 is KGHDR, CDR2 SFDVKD, per germline. The CDR3 spans 14 residues. Trimming stripped 4 bases from V and 2 bases from J, with 5 bases between. The CDR3 coding sequence is TGTGCCACCAGTGAGGGCGCCTATAATTCACCCCTCCACTTT. Encoded protein: CATSEGAYNSPLHF.

The J gene is TRBJ2-7, the V gene TRBV5-6; the match to TRBD1 covers 8 bases. V trimming: 3 bases; J trimming: 4 bases; junction bases outside the gene matches: 6. The CDR3 length is 14 residues. CDR1 is SGHDT and CDR2 is YYEEEE in the germline V gene. The CDR3 DNA reads as TGTGCCAGCAGCTCGGACAGGGAAGTATACGAGCAGTACTTC. Protein: CASSSDREVYEQYF.

The V and J genes are TRBV19 and TRBJ2-1; possibly TRBD1 for D (6 bases). The germline gives CDR1 LNHDA, CDR2 SQIVND (reference sequence). Trimming took 8 bases from V and 3 from J, leaving 11 bases between them. The CDR3 has 13 residues. CDR3 in amino acids: CASQGQYYNEQFF. The CDR3 DNA follows: TGTGCCAGTCAGGGGCAGTACTACAATGAGCAGTTCTTC.

The chain combines TRBV11-2 with TRBJ2-7, with 8 bases matching TRBD1. CDR1 is SGHAT, CDR2 FQNNGV, per germline. The V gene end was trimmed by 2 bases and the J gene end by 7 bases; junction bases not matched to a gene: 7. This CDR3 is built from 14 residues. CDR3 sequence reads: CASSLIRGRGEQYF. The CDR3, as DNA: TGTGCCAGCAGCTTAATCAGGGGGCGCGGAGAGCAGTACTTC.

The chain employs TRBV6-5 and TRBJ2-7; 9 nucleotides agree with TRBD2. V lost 4 bases and J lost 4; bases outside the gene matches: 8. The CDR3 contains 15 residues. Looked up from germline, CDR1 is MNHEY and CDR2 is SVGAGI. The CDR3 bases are TGTGCCAGCAGTTCCCGATTAGCGGGGGAATACGAGCAGTACTTC. Protein: CASSSRLAGEYEQYF.